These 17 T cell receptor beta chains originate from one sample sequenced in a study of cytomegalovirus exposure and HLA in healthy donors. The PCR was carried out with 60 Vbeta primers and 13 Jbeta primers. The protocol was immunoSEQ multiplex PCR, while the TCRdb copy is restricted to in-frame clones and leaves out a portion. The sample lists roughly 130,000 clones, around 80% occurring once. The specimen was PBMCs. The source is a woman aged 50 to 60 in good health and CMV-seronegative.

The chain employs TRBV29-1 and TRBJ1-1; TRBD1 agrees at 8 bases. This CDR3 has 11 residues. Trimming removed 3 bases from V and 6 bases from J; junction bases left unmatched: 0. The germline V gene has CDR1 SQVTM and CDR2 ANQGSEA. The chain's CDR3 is CSVETGAEAFF. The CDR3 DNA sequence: TGCAGCGTTGAGACAGGGGCTGAAGCTTTCTTT. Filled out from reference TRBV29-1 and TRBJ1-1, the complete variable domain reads SAVISQKPSRDICQRGTSLTIQCQVDSQVTMMFWYRQQPGQSLTLIATANQGSEATYESGFVIDKFPISRPNLTFSTLTVSNMSPEDSSIYLCSVETGAEAFFGQGTRLTVV.

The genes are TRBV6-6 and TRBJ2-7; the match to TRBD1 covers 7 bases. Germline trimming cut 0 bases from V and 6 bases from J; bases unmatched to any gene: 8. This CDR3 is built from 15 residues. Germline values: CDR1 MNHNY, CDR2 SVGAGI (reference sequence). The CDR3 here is CASSYSGQLSGEQYV. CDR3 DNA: TGTGCCAGCAGTTACTCGGGACAGCTAAGTGGCGAGCAGTACGTC.

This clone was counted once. DNA of the CDR3: TGTGCCAGCTCACCGACTCCCGGGAGAGATCGCTTCTTC. Encoded protein: CASSPTPGRDRFF. The V gene is TRBV18, the J gene TRBJ2-1, with TRBD2 as a possible D gene (6 bases). The ends were cut back, 3 bases at V and 16 bases at J, with 19 bases in the middle. The CDR3 consists of 13 residues. Germline loops: CDR1 KGHSH, CDR2 LQKENI.

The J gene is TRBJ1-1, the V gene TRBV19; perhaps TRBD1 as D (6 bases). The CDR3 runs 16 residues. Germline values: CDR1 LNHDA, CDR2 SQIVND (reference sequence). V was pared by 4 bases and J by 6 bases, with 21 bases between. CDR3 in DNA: TGTGCCAGTAGTACCCCCGACCGGACAGTGTCTGCTGAAGCTTTCTTT. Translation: CASSTPDRTVSAEAFF.

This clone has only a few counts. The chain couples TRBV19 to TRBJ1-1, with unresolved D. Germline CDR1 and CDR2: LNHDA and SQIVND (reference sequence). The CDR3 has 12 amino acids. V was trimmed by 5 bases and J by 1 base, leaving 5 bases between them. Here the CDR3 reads CASSFRNTEAFF. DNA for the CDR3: TGTGCCAGTAGTTTTAGGAACACTGAAGCTTTCTTT.

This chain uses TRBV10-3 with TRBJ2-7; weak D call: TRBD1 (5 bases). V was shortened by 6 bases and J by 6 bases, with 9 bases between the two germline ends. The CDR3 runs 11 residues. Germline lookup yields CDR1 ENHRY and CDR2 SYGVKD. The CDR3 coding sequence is TGTGCCATCAGCCGACAGAGCGAGCAGTACTTC. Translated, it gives CAISRQSEQYF.

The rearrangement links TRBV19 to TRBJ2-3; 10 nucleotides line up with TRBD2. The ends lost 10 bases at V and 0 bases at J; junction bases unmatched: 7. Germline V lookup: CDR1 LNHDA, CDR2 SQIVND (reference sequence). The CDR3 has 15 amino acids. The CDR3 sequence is CATASGGASTDTQYF. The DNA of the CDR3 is TGTGCCACCGCTAGCGGGGGAGCTAGCACAGATACGCAGTATTTT. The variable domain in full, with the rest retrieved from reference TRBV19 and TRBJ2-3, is DGGITQSPKYLFRKEGQNVTLSCEQNLNHDAMYWYRQDPGQGLRLIYYSQIVNDFQKGDIAEGYSVSREKKESFPLTVTSAQKNPTAFYLCATASGGASTDTQYFGPGTRLTVL.

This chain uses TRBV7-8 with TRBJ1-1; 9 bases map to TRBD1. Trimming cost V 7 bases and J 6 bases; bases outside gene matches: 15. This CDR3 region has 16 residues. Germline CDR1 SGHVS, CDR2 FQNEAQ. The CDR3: CASILTWDRDPPEAFF. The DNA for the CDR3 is TGTGCCAGCATCCTTACCTGGGACAGGGACCCTCCTGAAGCTTTCTTT.

The CDR3 spells CASSSSSGTSYEQYF. The CDR3 DNA is TGCGCCAGCAGCTCCTCAAGCGGGACCTCCTACGAGCAGTACTTC. The chain uses TRBV5-1 and TRBJ2-7; 7 nucleotides agree with TRBD2. V shed 3 bases and J 0 bases; nucleotides not matched to a gene: 6. CDR1 and CDR2 (germline): SGHRS, YFSETQ. The CDR3 covers 15 residues. Complete variable domain (other parts from reference TRBV5-1 and TRBJ2-7): KAGVTQTPRYLIKTRGQQVTLSCSPISGHRSVSWYQQTPGQGLQFLFEYFSETQRNKGNFPGRFSGRQFSNSRSEMNVSTLELGDSALYLCASSSSSGTSYEQYFGPGTRLTVT.

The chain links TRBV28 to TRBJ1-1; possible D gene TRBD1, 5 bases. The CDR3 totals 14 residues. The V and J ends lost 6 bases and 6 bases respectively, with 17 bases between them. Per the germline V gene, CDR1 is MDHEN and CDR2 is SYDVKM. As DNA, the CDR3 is TGTGCCAGCAGCTGGGACTCGCCAGACCCTGAAGCTTTCTTT. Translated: CASSWDSPDPEAFF.

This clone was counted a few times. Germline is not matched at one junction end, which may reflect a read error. CDR3 sequence (DNA): TGTGCCTGGAGTGCAGGACTAGCGGGAGCCTACGAGCACTACTTC. Translated, it gives CAWSAGLAGAYEHYF. The chain is built from TRBV30 and TRBJ2-7, with TRBD2 matching 13 bases. The germline V gene encodes CDR1 GTSNPN and CDR2 SVGIG (reference sequence). The CDR3 is 15 amino acids.

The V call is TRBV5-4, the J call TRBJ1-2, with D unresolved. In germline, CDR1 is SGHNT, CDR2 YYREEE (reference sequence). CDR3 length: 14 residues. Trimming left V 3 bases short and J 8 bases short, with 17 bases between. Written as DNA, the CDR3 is TGTGCCAGCAGCTCACTAGGGAGGTCTGGCGGCTACACCTTC. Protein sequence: CASSSLGRSGGYTF.

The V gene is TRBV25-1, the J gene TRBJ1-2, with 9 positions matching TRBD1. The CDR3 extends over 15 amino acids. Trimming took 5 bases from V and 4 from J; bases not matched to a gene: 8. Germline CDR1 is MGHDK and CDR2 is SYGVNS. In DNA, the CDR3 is TGTGCCAGCAGTCCCCAGACAGGGGGTGGCTATGGCTACACCTTC. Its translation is CASSPQTGGGYGYTF.

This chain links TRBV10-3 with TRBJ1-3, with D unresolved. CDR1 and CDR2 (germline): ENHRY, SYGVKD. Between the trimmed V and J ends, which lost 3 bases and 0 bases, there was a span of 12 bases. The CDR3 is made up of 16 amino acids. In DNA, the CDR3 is TGTGCCATCAGTGACCGGCGGACTAACTCTGGAAACACCATATATTTT. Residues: CAISDRRTNSGNTIYF.

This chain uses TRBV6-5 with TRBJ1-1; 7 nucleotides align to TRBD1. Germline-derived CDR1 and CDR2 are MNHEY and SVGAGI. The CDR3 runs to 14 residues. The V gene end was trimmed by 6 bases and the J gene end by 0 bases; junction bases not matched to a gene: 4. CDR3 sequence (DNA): TGTGCCAGCAGGGCGACAGGGTTGAACACTGAAGCTTTCTTT. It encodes CASRATGLNTEAFF.

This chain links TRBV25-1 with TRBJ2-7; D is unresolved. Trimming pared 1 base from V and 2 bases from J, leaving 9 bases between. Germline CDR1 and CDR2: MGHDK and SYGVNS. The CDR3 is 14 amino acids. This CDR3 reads CASSESAGPYEQYF. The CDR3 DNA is TGTGCCAGCAGTGAATCGGCAGGTCCCTACGAGCAGTACTTC.

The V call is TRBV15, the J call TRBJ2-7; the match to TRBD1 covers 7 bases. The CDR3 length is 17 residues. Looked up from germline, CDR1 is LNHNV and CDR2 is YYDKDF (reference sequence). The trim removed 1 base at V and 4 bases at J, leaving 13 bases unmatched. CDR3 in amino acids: CATSRGATPGQTYEQYF. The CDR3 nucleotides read TGTGCCACCAGCAGAGGGGCTACCCCGGGACAGACTTACGAGCAGTACTTC.